This T cell receptor (beta chain) originates from a study of cytomegalovirus exposure and HLA in healthy donors. Study details: A preliminary data release comprised tens of millions of unique TCRs obtained from HLA-typed donors. Study findings and constraints: Of the V segments, some could not be distinguished, including TRBV6-2 and TRBV6-3, and were excluded. Per a prior analysis, the majority of TCR beta V segments were productive roughly 90% or roughly 30% of the time. Association of 15,000 to 20,000 TCR beta sequences with HLA alleles was found at 0.05 false discovery rate in a later analysis.

Germline values: CDR1 MGHDK, CDR2 SYGVNS. The CDR3 is 14 amino acids. Trimming cost V 1 base and J 2 bases, with 8 bases left between them. About this clone itself: Antigen specificity is unknown.

The PCR made use of 60 Vbeta and 13 Jbeta primers. Profiling relied on immunoSEQ multiplex PCR, and the TCRdb table lists in-frame clones only, not all of them. In the table there are approximately 170,000 clones, around 80% of which are singletons. This clonotype was obtained from a man aged 35 to 55 in good health and CMV-seronegative. J is TRBJ1-1 and V is TRBV25-1, with unresolved D. The sample consisted of PBMCs. The CDR3 is CASSEFPTNTEAFF. The CDR3 DNA reads TGTGCCAGCAGTGAATTCCCAACTAACACTGAAGCTTTCTTT.